This is a list of T cell receptor beta chains from one sample in a study of T cell responses to AZD1222 COVID-19 vaccine. Libraries were prepared by immunoSEQ multiplex PCR; TCRdb keeps only in-frame clonotypes and omits some of them. Of under 100,000 clones in the sample, about 90% are singletons; the top ten hold approximately 6.5%. Material: peripheral blood, obtained on day 0 of MenACWY control vaccination. The receptors were sampled from an adult in good health. Both conserved end residues are trimmed from each CDR3. The D gene is left open where the match is weak.

V	length	D	J	CDR3
TRBV11-2	13	TRBD2	TRBJ2-7	ASSQVAGVSYEQY
TRBV6-6	11	NA	TRBJ1-6	ASSRTRNSPLH
TRBV19	13	TRBD1	TRBJ1-2	ASSLDRDREPGYT
TRBV3-1/TRBV3-2	13	TRBD2	TRBJ2-5	ASSPLAGYQETQY
TRBV6-4	10	TRBD1	TRBJ1-2	ASSGTGYGYT
TRBV7-9	10	NA	TRBJ2-1	ASTSDGNEQF
TRBV18	11	NA	TRBJ2-5	ASSRGQGETQY
TRBV5-1	13	TRBD1	TRBJ1-5	ASAPGGGGGQPQH
TRBV5-1	15	NA	TRBJ2-4	ASSLVTGGGSKNIQY
TRBV28	11	NA	TRBJ2-7	ASSYGGSYEQY
TRBV6-2/TRBV6-3	12	NA	TRBJ1-5	ASSYLGVDQPQH
TRBV21-1	14	NA	TRBJ2-5	ASSKERTGGFGTQY
TRBV5-1	16	NA	TRBJ1-3	ASSAVTGLTSSGNTIY
TRBV7-6	13	TRBD1	TRBJ1-1	ASSLQGAGDTEAF
TRBV19	11	NA	TRBJ2-2	ASSIDHTGELF
TRBV9	14	TRBD1	TRBJ2-5	ASSADRAYSQETQY
TRBV7-3	13	TRBD2	TRBJ2-5	ASSLTISGSETQY
TRBV2	14	NA	TRBJ1-3	ASKAEWGTSGNTIY
TRBV5-5	11	NA	TRBJ2-5	ASSLASQETQY
TRBV28	13	NA	TRBJ2-3	ASTNPGLLTDTQY
TRBV11-2	15	TRBD2	TRBJ2-2	ASSPGLAGPNTGELF